This T cell receptor beta chain was captured by sequencing in a study of T cell responses to AZD1222 COVID-19 vaccine. Points on this clone: No antigen is known for it.

The CDR3 spans 14 residues. V lost 6 bases and J lost 2, with 12 bases in between. CDR1 is MNHEY and CDR2 is SVGAGI in the germline V gene. Study results and limitations: Only a handful of AZD1222 recipients tested seropositive at baseline.

The method was immunoSEQ multiplex PCR; TCRdb's version includes in-frame clones alone and lacks a portion of them. The repertoire includes roughly 44,000 clones, nearly 85% of them detected once, and over 40% sits in the top ten. The TCR sequence derives from an adult in good health. This sample comprised peripheral blood, obtained on day 0 of AZD1222 vaccination. The chain links TRBV6-5 to TRBJ2-3; D possibly matches TRBD1 or TRBD2 (5 bases each). CDR3 sequence: CASSPIGTTDTQYF. The DNA of the CDR3 is TGTGCCAGCAGCCCGATAGGGACCACAGATACGCAGTATTTT.